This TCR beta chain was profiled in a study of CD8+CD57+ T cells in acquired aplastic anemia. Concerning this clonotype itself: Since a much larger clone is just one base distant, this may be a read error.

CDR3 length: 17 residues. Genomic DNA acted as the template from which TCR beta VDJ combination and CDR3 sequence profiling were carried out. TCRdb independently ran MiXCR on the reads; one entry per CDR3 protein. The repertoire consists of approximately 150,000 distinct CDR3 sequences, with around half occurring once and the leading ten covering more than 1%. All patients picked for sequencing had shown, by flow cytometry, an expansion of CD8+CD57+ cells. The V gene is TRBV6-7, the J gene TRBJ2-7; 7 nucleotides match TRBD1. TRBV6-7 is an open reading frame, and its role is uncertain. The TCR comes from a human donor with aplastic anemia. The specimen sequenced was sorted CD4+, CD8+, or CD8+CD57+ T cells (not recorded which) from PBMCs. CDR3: CASSYSKGRGRGYGQYF. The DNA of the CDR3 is TGTGCCAGCAGTTACTCGAAGGGTAGGGGGCGTGGCTACGGGCAGTACTTC.